The clone carrying this T cell receptor (beta chain) was picked up many times. Unique molecular identifiers were added to individual cDNA molecules. From the 5' RACE reads, TCRdb called clonotypes with MiXCR, one entry per CDR3 protein. Among 35,000 to 50,000 distinct CDR3 sequences listed, about 25% were seen once. The entry originates in a study of early T cells in non-severe SARS-CoV-2 infection. In the study overall: Sequencing was performed on bulk RNA from unsorted whole blood, leaving chains unpaired.

The V gene lost 3 bases and the J gene lost 1 base, with 9 bases spanning the gap. This CDR3 is 14 amino acids long. Germline CDR1 and CDR2: SGHAT and FQNNGV. J is TRBJ2-5 and V is TRBV11-2; D is undetermined. The sequencing here drew on whole blood, taken at baseline. The source is an adult who was a healthcare worker with PCR-confirmed SARS-CoV-2 infection or an uninfected control (not recorded which). The CDR3 region is CASSLVRSQETQYF. The CDR3 DNA is TGTGCCAGCAGCTTGGTGCGTTCCCAAGAGACCCAGTACTTC. Variable domain in full (rest from reference TRBV11-2 and TRBJ2-5): EAGVAQSPRYKIIEKRQSVAFWCNPISGHATLYWYQQILGQGPKLLIQFQNNGVVDDSQLPKDRFSAERLKGVDSTLKIQPAKLEDSAVYLCASSLVRSQETQYFGPGTRLLVL.